What follows are 16 T cell receptor beta chains derived from one specimen sequenced in a study of technical replicates of blood from a few donors. Repertoires were generated with immunoSEQ multiplex PCR, while TCRdb's copy carries only in-frame clones and drops some. The sample records about 80,000 clones, nearly 95% being singletons. The source material was T cells isolated from PBMCs. These receptors originate from a human donor in good health.

The V and J genes are TRBV27 and TRBJ2-6; TRBD1 agrees at 10 bases. Germline CDR1 reads MNHEY; CDR2 reads SMNVEV (reference sequence). The CDR3 is made up of 17 amino acids. J lost 1 base, V lost 5 bases, and 5 bases had no gene match. The CDR3 DNA reads TGTGCCAGCAGTACCCGGGACAGGGGTTCTGGGGCCAACGTCCTGACTTTC. It yields the protein CASSTRDRGSGANVLTF.

The genes are TRBV11-3 and TRBJ2-1; D may be TRBD2 (5 bases). V was clipped by 2 bases and J by 1 base, with 6 bases between them. Per the germline V gene, CDR1 is SGHNT and CDR2 is YENEEA. This CDR3 spans 14 amino acids. The CDR3, as DNA: TGTGCCAGCAGCTTACAGCGGTCCTACAATGAGCAGTTCTTC. Translating gives CASSLQRSYNEQFF.

The rearrangement links TRBV7-8 to TRBJ2-5, with a tentative D call TRBD1 (7 bases). Trimming stripped 5 bases from V and 4 bases from J, with 14 bases between. The CDR3 totals 14 residues. CDR1 is SGHVS, CDR2 FQNEAQ, per germline. CDR3 DNA sequence: TGTGCCAGCAGCCAGAACAGGGGAGGAGAGACCCAGTACTTC. Its protein product is CASSQNRGGETQYF.

This chain uses TRBV7-9 with TRBJ2-3; D remains ambiguous. The CDR3 runs to 12 residues. Germline V CDR1 and CDR2: SEHNR, FQNEAQ (reference sequence). V gave up 5 bases and J gave up 6 bases, with 9 bases separating them. The chain's CDR3 is CASSIGEDTQYF. The CDR3 nucleotides read TGTGCCAGCAGCATAGGAGAGGATACGCAGTATTTT. The whole variable domain, remainder taken from reference TRBV7-9 and TRBJ2-3, is DTGVSQNPRHKITKRGQNVTFRCDPISEHNRLYWYRQTLGQGPEFLTYFQNEAQLEKSRLLSDRFSAERPKGSFSTLEIQRTEQGDSAMYLCASSIGEDTQYFGPGTRLTVL.

The chain uses TRBV6-1 and TRBJ1-5; 7 bases agree with TRBD1. The CDR3 extends over 17 amino acids. In germline, CDR1 is MNHNS, CDR2 SASEGT. V lost 3 bases to trimming and J lost 0 bases; unmatched junction nucleotides: 8. CDR3 nucleotides: TGTGCCAGCAGTGATTCCCGAGACAGGGCTAGCAATCAGCCCCAGCATTTT. Protein: CASSDSRDRASNQPQHF.

J is TRBJ1-3 and V is TRBV4-1, with D uncertain. Germline V gives CDR1 MGHRA, CDR2 YSYEKL. Trimming shortened V by 3 bases and J by 0 bases, and 15 bases separated the two germline ends. The CDR3 sequence is 17 residues long. CDR3: CASSQQAAGYSGNTIYF. For the CDR3, the DNA is TGCGCCAGCAGCCAGCAAGCAGCGGGTTACTCTGGAAACACCATATATTTT.

This rearrangement joins TRBV23-1 to TRBJ2-7; possibly TRBD2 for D (6 bases). TRBV23-1 falls under the ORF class, with uncertain function. Trimming removed 4 bases at V and 7 bases at J, with 17 bases between. There are 14 residues in the CDR3. The CDR3 nucleotides read TGCGCCAGCAGTCGTCGTAGCGGCCCCGGGGAGCAGTACTTC. Encoded protein: CASSRRSGPGEQYF.

The genes are TRBV5-4 and TRBJ2-5; a possible D gene is TRBD2 (6 bases). V lost 3 bases to trimming and J lost 5 bases, with 14 bases between them. The length of the CDR3 is 14 residues. In germline, CDR1 is SGHNT, CDR2 YYREEE (reference sequence). For the CDR3, the DNA is TGTGCCAGCAGCTCCCTCAGCGCGGGGGAGACCCAGTACTTC. Its translation is CASSSLSAGETQYF.

The V and J genes are TRBV7-2 and TRBJ1-2; 7 bases line up with TRBD1. Germline CDR1 is SGHTA and CDR2 is FQGNSA. Trimming cost V 5 bases and J 2 bases; bases outside gene matches: 5. CDR3 length: 14 residues. Here the CDR3 reads CASSRSGQNYGYTF. As DNA, the CDR3 is TGTGCCAGCAGCAGGTCGGGACAGAACTATGGCTACACCTTC. Full variable domain (outside the CDR3, taken from reference TRBV7-2 and TRBJ1-2): GAGVSQSPSNKVTEKGKDVELRCDPISGHTALYWYRQSLGQGLEFLIYFQGNSAPDKSGLPSDRFSAERTGGSVSTLTIQRTQQEDSAVYLCASSRSGQNYGYTFGSGTRLTVV.

The chain combines TRBV10-3 with TRBJ2-5; the D gene is possibly TRBD2 (6 bases). Germline V lookup: CDR1 ENHRY, CDR2 SYGVKD. This CDR3 has 12 residues. Trimming cost V 4 bases and J 6 bases, with 9 bases left between them. The CDR3 bases are TGTGCCATCAGTGGGGAGGAAAAGACCCAGTACTTC. Translation gives CAISGEEKTQYF.

The rearrangement links TRBV30 to TRBJ1-2; maybe TRBD1 (5 bases). There are 13 residues in the CDR3. Germline V gives CDR1 GTSNPN, CDR2 SVGIG (reference sequence). The V end was cut by 2 bases, the J end by 9 bases, with 16 bases between. CDR3 loop: CAWSWGRRVSYTF. Written as DNA, the CDR3 is TGTGCCTGGAGTTGGGGACGGAGGGTGAGCTACACCTTC.

V is TRBV6-4 and J is TRBJ1-5; D is unresolved. The CDR3 is made up of 13 amino acids. V was shortened by 2 bases and J by 7 bases, with 9 bases between the two germline ends. In germline, CDR1 is MRHNA, CDR2 SNTAGT. The CDR3 DNA sequence: TGTGCCAGCAGTGACATGGGAGGCCAGCCCCAGCATTTT. As protein: CASSDMGGQPQHF.

The chain links TRBV30 to TRBJ2-1, with TRBD1 matching over 8 bases. This CDR3 has 13 residues. V gave up 4 bases and J gave up 7 bases; unmatched junction bases: 6. The germline CDR1 and CDR2 sequences are GTSNPN and SVGIG (reference sequence). The CDR3 loop reads CAWNQGAGNEQFF. The DNA for the CDR3 is TGTGCCTGGAATCAGGGGGCGGGAAATGAGCAGTTCTTC.

This clone was seen only a few times. The J gene is TRBJ2-2, the V gene TRBV27, with 8 positions matching TRBD1. The CDR3 is 15 residues long. The germline V gene has CDR1 MNHEY and CDR2 SMNVEV (reference sequence). After removal of 5 bases from V and 7 bases from J, the junction contained 9 bases not matched to a gene. CDR3 bases: TGTGCCAGCAGTGGCAGGGGGCATAGGGGCGGGGAGCTGTTTTTT. Translated, it gives CASSGRGHRGGELFF.

The chain carries TRBV19 and TRBJ1-1, with 12 bases matching TRBD1. CDR3 length equals 17 residues. Germline loops: CDR1 LNHDA, CDR2 SQIVND (reference sequence). Trimming removed 0 bases from V and 1 base from J; junction bases left unmatched: 3. CDR3 residues: CASSIERDRGQNTEAFF. For the CDR3, the DNA is TGTGCCAGTAGTATAGAACGGGACAGGGGGCAGAACACTGAAGCTTTCTTT. Full variable domain (rest looked up from reference TRBV19 and TRBJ1-1): DGGITQSPKYLFRKEGQNVTLSCEQNLNHDAMYWYRQDPGQGLRLIYYSQIVNDFQKGDIAEGYSVSREKKESFPLTVTSAQKNPTAFYLCASSIERDRGQNTEAFFGQGTRLTVV.

As to this clone: This may be a read error: a much more frequent sequence differs by one nucleotide. The gene calls are TRBV19 and TRBJ1-1; D not certain. Germline CDR1 and CDR2: LNHDA and SQIVND (reference sequence). The CDR3 is 14 residues long. Here the CDR3 reads CASKVPGWNAEAFF. The CDR3 DNA follows: TGTGCCAGTAAGGTACCGGGGTGGAACGCTGAAGCTTTCTTT.